This T cell receptor (beta chain) was obtained from a study of Graves' ophthalmopathy and Graves' hyperthyroidism. About this clonotype: Antigen unknown.

Whole-study results and caveats: Ophthalmopathy progression prediction by the model yielded a sensitivity of more than 60% and a specificity of around 72%.

The CDR3 sequence is 16 residues long. Germline V lookup: CDR1 SGHRS, CDR2 YFSETQ. Amplification from RNA transcripts yielded the TCR beta CDR3 regions. First-round RT-PCR used HTBI primers; second-round multiplex PCR followed. TCRdb reanalysed the multiplex PCR reads using MiXCR and keeps one entry per CDR3 protein. The repertoire holds over a million distinct CDR3 sequences, with less than 45% as singletons. This receptor was taken from an adult man with Graves' hyperthyroidism. Sample: peripheral blood or thyroid tissue (not recorded which). The genes are TRBV5-1 and TRBJ2-7, with 7 bases that match TRBD1. The end of the DNA is better explained by TRBJ2-1, so the J call may be wrong. DNA for the CDR3: TGCGCCAGCAGCTTGGAGGGGGCAGGGAAGAGCAATGAGCAGTTCTTC. The encoded protein is CASSLEGAGKSNEQFF.